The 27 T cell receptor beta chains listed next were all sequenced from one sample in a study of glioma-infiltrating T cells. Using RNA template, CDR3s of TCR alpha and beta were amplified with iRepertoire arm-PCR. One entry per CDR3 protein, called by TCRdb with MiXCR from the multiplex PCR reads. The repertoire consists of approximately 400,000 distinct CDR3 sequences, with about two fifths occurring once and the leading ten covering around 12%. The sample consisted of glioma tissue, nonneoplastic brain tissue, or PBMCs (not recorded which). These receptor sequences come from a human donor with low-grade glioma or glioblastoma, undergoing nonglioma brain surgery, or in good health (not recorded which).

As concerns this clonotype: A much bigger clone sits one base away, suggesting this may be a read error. The CDR3 nucleotides read TGTGCCGGCAGTGTGAGGGGGCTCATGAACACTGAAGCTTTCTTT. Protein product: CAGSVRGLMNTEAFF. This chain joins TRBV6-2 or TRBV6-3 and TRBJ1-1; 7 nucleotides align to TRBD1. The CDR3 length is 15 residues. The germline V gene has CDR1 MNHEY and CDR2 SVGEGT.

Written as DNA, the CDR3 is TGTGCCAGCAGCCAACGGGACAGGGCCTACGAGCAGTACTTC. This codes for CASSQRDRAYEQYF. The rearrangement joins TRBV5-4 to TRBJ2-7; TRBD1 aligns across 9 bases. J gave up 2 bases and V 4 bases, and 4 bases lay outside the gene matches. Germline V CDR1 and CDR2: SGHNT, YYREEE (reference sequence). The CDR3 sequence is 14 residues long. Drawing the rest from reference TRBV5-4 and TRBJ2-7, the complete variable domain is ETGVTQSPTHLIKTRGQQVTLRCSSQSGHNTVSWYQQALGQGPQFIFQYYREEENGRGNFPPRFSGLQFPNYSSELNVNALELDDSALYLCASSQRDRAYEQYFGPGTRLTVT.

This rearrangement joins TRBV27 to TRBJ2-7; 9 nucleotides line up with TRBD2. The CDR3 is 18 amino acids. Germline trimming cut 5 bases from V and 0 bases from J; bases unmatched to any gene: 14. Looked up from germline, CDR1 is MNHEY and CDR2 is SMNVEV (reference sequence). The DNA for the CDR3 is TGTGCCAGCAGTCCGCTGACTAGCGGAACTACATTCTCCTACGAGCAGTACTTC. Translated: CASSPLTSGTTFSYEQYF.

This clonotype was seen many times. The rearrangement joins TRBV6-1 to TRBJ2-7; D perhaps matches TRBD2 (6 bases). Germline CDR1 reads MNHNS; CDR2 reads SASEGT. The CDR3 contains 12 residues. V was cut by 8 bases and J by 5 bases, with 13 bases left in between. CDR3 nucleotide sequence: TGTGCCAGCCGGAAAACGGGGGACGAGCAGTACTTC. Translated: CASRKTGDEQYF.

The CDR3 nucleotides read TGTGCCAGCAGCAACCTCGGGGGCCCTGGAAACACCATATATTTT. It specifies CASSNLGGPGNTIYF. The V call is TRBV6-5, the J call TRBJ1-3, with a tentative D call TRBD1 (6 bases). Trimming took off 6 bases at V and 2 bases at J, with 14 bases between the two ends. CDR1 and CDR2 (germline): MNHEY, SVGAGI. The CDR3 extends over 15 amino acids.

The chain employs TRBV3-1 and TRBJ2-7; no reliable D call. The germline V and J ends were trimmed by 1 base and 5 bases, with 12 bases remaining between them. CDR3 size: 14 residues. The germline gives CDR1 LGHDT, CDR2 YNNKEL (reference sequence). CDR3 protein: CASSQGGRIHEQYF. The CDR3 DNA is TGTGCCAGCAGCCAAGGAGGCAGGATCCACGAGCAGTACTTC.

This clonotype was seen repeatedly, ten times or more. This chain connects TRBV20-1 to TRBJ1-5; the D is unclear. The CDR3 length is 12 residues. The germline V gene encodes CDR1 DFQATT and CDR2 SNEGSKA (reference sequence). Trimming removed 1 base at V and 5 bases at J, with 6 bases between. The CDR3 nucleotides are TGCAGTGCTAGAGTTGGGGATCAGCCCCAGCATTTT. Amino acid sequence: CSARVGDQPQHF.

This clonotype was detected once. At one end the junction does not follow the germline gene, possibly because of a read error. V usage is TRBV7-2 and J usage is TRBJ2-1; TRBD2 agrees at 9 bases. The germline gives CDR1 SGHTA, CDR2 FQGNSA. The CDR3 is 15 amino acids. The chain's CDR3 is CASSSTSGSYNEQLF. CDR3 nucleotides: TGTGCCAGCAGCTCGACTAGCGGCTCCTACAATGAGCAGCTCTTC.

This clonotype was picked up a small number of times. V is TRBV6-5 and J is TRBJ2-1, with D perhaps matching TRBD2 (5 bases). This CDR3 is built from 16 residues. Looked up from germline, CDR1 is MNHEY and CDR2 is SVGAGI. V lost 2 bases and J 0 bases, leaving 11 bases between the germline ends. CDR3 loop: CASSYVPGVSYNEQFF. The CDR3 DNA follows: TGTGCCAGCAGTTACGTCCCCGGGGTCTCCTACAATGAGCAGTTCTTC.

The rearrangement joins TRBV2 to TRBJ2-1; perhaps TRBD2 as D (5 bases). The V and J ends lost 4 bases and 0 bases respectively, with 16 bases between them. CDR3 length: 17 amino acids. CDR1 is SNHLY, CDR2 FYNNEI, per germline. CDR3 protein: CASSVPTRQSSYNEQFF. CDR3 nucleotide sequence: TGTGCCAGCAGTGTGCCCACTAGGCAAAGCTCCTACAATGAGCAGTTCTTC.

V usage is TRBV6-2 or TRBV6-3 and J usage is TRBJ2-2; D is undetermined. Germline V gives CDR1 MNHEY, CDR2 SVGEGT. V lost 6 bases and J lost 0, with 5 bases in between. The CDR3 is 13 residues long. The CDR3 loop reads CASRETNTGELFF. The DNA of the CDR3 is TGTGCCAGCAGGGAAACGAACACCGGGGAGCTGTTTTTT.

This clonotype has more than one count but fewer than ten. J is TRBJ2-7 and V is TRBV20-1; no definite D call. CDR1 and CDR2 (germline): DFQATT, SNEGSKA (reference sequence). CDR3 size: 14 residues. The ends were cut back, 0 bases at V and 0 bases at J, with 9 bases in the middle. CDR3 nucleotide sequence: TGCAGTGCTAGAGATTTGAGGAGCTCCTACGAGCAGTACTTC. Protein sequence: CSARDLRSSYEQYF.

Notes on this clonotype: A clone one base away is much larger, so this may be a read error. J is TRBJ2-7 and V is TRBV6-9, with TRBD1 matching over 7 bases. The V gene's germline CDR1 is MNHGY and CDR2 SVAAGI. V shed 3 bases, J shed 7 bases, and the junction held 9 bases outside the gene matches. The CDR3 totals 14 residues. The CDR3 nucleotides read TGTGCCAGCAGTTACGATGACAGGGAGTGGGAGCAGTACTTC. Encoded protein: CASSYDDREWEQYF.

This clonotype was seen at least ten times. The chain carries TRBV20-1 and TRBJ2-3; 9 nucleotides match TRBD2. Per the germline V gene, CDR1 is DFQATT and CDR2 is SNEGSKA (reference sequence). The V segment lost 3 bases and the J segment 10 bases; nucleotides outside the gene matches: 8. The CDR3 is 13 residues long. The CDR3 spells CSASRGRAVAQYF. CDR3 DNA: TGCAGTGCTAGTCGCGGGAGGGCCGTGGCGCAGTATTTT.

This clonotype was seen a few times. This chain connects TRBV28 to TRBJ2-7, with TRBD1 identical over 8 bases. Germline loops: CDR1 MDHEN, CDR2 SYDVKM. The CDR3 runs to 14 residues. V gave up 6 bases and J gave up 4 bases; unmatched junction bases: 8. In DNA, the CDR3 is TGTGCCAGCAGAGCAGGGGGCCTAAGGTACGAGCAGTACTTC. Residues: CASRAGGLRYEQYF.

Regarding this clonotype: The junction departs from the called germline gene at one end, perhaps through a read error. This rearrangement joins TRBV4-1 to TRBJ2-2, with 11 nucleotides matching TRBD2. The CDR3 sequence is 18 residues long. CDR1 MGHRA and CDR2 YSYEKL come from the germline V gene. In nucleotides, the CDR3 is TGCGCCAGCAGCCACCCCTCCGCTAGCGGGAGGAGTGCCGGGCAGCTGTTTTTT. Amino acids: CASSHPSASGRSAGQLFF.

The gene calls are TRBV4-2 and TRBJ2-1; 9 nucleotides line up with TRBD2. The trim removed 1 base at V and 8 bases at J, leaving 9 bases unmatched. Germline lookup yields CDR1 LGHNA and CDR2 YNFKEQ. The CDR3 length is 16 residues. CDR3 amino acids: CASSQVTSGEPHEQFF. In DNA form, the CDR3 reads TGTGCCAGCAGCCAAGTGACTAGCGGAGAACCTCATGAGCAGTTCTTC.

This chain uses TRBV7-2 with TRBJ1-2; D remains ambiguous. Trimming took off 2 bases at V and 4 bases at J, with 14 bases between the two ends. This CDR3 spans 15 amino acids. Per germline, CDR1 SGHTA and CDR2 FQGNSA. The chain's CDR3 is CASSLSGVPIYGYTF. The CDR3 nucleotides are TGTGCCAGCAGCTTATCCGGGGTTCCCATCTATGGCTACACCTTC.

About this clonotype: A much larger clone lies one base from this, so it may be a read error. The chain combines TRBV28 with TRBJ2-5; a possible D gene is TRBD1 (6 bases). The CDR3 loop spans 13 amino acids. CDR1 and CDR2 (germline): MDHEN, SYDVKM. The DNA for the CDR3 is TGTGCCAGCAACAGACAGGTTCGAGAGACCGAGTACTTC. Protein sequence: CASNRQVRETEYF.

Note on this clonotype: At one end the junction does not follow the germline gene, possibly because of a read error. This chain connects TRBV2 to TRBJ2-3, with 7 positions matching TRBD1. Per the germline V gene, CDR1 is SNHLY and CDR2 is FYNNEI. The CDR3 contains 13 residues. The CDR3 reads CASRQGSADTKYF. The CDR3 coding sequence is TGTGCCAGCAGACAGGGGAGCGCAGATACGAAGTATTTT.

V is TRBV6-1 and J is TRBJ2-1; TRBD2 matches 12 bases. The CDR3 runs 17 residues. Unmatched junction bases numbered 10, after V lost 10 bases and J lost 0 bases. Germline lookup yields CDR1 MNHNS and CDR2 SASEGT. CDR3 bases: TGTGCCATCAAGGCTAGCGGGAGGGTATCCTCCTACAATGAGCAGTTCTTC. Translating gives CAIKASGRVSSYNEQFF.

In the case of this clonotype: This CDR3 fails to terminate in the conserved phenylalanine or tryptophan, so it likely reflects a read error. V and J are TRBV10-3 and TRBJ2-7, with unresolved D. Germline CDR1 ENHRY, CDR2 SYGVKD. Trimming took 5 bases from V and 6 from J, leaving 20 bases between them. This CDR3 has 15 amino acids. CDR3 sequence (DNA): TGTGCCATCAGTCACCACCAAACTGCTTCCACCGAGCAGTACCTC. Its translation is CAISHHQTASTEQYL.

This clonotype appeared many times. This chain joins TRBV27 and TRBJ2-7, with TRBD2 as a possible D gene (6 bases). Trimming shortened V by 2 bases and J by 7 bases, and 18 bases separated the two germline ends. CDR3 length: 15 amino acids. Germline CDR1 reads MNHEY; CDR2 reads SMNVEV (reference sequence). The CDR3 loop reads CASSLGGDGAEEQYF. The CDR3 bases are TGTGCCAGCAGTTTAGGAGGGGACGGGGCGGAAGAGCAGTACTTC.

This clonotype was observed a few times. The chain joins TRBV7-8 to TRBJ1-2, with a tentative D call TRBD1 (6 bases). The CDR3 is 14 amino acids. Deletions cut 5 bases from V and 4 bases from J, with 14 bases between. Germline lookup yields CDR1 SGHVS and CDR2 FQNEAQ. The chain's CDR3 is CASSLGGTTYGYTF. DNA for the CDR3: TGTGCCAGCAGCCTGGGTGGGACAACCTATGGCTACACCTTC.

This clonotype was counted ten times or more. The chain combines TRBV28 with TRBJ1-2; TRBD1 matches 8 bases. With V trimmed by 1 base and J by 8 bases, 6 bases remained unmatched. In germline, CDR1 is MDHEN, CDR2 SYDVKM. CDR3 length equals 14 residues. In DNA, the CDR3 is TGTGCCAGCAGTTTATTCGGCAGGGGGCAGGGCTACACCTTC. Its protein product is CASSLFGRGQGYTF.

For the CDR3, the DNA is TGTGCCAGTAGTAAACGAGGGGGCATAACCTACGAGCAGTACTTC. Amino acid sequence: CASSKRGGITYEQYF. The chain employs TRBV19 and TRBJ2-7, with 7 positions matching TRBD1. CDR3 length: 15 amino acids. Germline CDR1 and CDR2: LNHDA and SQIVND (reference sequence). J lost 2 bases, V lost 4 bases, and 8 bases had no gene match.

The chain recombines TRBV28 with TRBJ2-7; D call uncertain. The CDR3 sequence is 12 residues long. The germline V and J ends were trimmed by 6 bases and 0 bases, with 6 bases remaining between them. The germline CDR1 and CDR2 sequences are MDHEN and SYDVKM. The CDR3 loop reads CASRAVSYEQYF. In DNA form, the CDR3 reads TGTGCCAGCAGGGCAGTCTCCTACGAGCAGTACTTC. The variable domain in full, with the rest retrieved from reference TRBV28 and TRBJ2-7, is DVKVTQSSRYLVKRTGEKVFLECVQDMDHENMFWYRQDPGLGLRLIYFSYDVKMKEKGDIPEGYSVSREKKERFSLILESASTNQTSMYLCASRAVSYEQYFGPGTRLTVT.